The subject of this entry is one T cell receptor beta chain. The table came from immunoSEQ multiplex PCR; TCRdb's copy has only in-frame clones and leaves some out. The data show more than 85,000 clones, around 80% seen once. This CDR3 comprises 16 residues. The trim removed 5 bases at V and 6 bases at J, leaving 9 bases unmatched. The germline V gene encodes CDR1 SGHAT and CDR2 FQDESV (reference sequence). This sample is part of a study of blood T cell repertoires in COVID-19. Study overall: Specimens from acute and convalescent COVID-19 originated in the United States, Italy and Spain.

Sequenced input: peripheral blood. J is TRBJ2-1 and V is TRBV11-1; 11 positions match TRBD2. The clonotype comes from a human donor in a cohort sampled during active or convalescent COVID-19. CDR3 sequence reads: CASSKLAGVGGNEQFF. DNA for the CDR3: TGTGCCAGCAGCAAACTAGCGGGAGTGGGTGGCAATGAGCAGTTCTTC.